The 32 T cell receptor beta chains given below trace back to one sample, sequenced in a study of blood T cells in healthy people across ages. The authors ran a second PCR of roughly 6 to 12 cycles using a sample-barcoded 5' primer and a J-beta primer mix. TCRdb re-derived calls from the 5' RACE reads in MiXCR, one entry per CDR3 protein. The table includes 380,000 or so distinct CDR3 sequences, about 55% detected once. The sequencing input was blood. The receptors here all came from a man aged 55 to 70 in good health.

The count of this clonotype is one. This rearrangement joins TRBV12-3 or TRBV12-4 to TRBJ1-1; D unresolved. CDR3 length: 13 amino acids. V was trimmed by 5 bases and J by 1 base, leaving 8 bases between them. The CDR3 DNA reads as TGTGCCAGCAGTAAACGACAGAACACTGAAGCTTTCTTT. Protein: CASSKRQNTEAFF.

In regard to this clonotype: Since a much larger clone is just one base distant, this may be a read error. The chain has TRBV20-1 and TRBJ2-5, with D unresolved. Judging by the DNA end, TRBJ2-1 fits better; the J call may be wrong. Germline CDR1 and CDR2: DFQATT and SNEGSKA (reference sequence). This CDR3 is 14 amino acids long. The CDR3 protein is CSARTWGYQETQFF. In DNA form, the CDR3 reads TGCAGTGCTAGGACGTGGGGATACCAAGAGACCCAGTTCTTC.

The chain employs TRBV19 and TRBJ2-2; 10 bases are shared with TRBD1. This CDR3 comprises 13 residues. Per the germline V gene, CDR1 is LNHDA and CDR2 is SQIVND (reference sequence). V gave up 9 bases and J gave up 7 bases; unmatched junction bases: 5. CDR3 sequence: CASRDRGFGELFF. The CDR3 DNA reads as TGTGCCAGCCGGGACAGGGGTTTCGGGGAGCTGTTTTTT.

This clonotype occurred a few times. The chain couples TRBV10-3 to TRBJ2-5; tentatively, D is TRBD2 (5 bases). The ends were cut back, 5 bases at V and 2 bases at J, with 12 bases in the middle. This CDR3 comprises 14 residues. CDR1 and CDR2 from the germline V gene are ENHRY and SYGVKD. The CDR3 spells CAISKGAVQETQYF. In DNA, the CDR3 is TGTGCCATCAGTAAGGGAGCTGTACAAGAGACCCAGTACTTC.

This clonotype turned up a few times. V gene TRBV27 combines with J gene TRBJ2-7, with 7 bases identical to TRBD1. V shed 5 bases, J shed 1 base, and the junction held 17 bases outside the gene matches. This CDR3 has 18 residues. Per the germline V gene, CDR1 is MNHEY and CDR2 is SMNVEV (reference sequence). The CDR3 DNA sequence: TGTGCCAGCAGTCAACCCGGGACAGATTTTCTATATTCCTACGAGCAGTACTTC. Its translation is CASSQPGTDFLYSYEQYF.

This clonotype was seen just once. The chain has TRBV29-1 and TRBJ2-4; possible D gene TRBD1, 6 bases. Germline V gene data show CDR1 as SQVTM and CDR2 as ANQGSEA. V lost 7 bases to trimming and J lost 13 bases, with 20 bases between them. The CDR3 length is 12 residues. The CDR3, as DNA: TGCAGCGCCTTATACAGGGTTGGAGAGCAGTACTTC. Protein product: CSALYRVGEQYF.

This clonotype was seen more than once but under ten times. J is TRBJ2-1 and V is TRBV6-5; 8 nucleotides match TRBD2. V lost 4 bases, J lost 5 bases, and 10 bases stayed unmatched. This CDR3 has 16 residues. CDR1 and CDR2 (germline): MNHEY, SVGAGI. The CDR3: CASSSRGSGVDNEQFF. CDR3 DNA sequence: TGTGCCAGCAGTTCCCGGGGTAGCGGGGTTGACAATGAGCAGTTCTTC.

This rearrangement joins TRBV3-1 to TRBJ1-2; 10 bases are a match to TRBD1. The V gene's germline CDR1 is LGHDT and CDR2 YNNKEL (reference sequence). The CDR3 sequence is 14 residues long. V dropped 4 bases and J dropped 4; count of bases not matched to a gene: 3. This CDR3 reads CASSPTGGLYGYTF. The CDR3 DNA reads TGTGCCAGCAGCCCGACAGGGGGCCTCTATGGCTACACCTTC.

This chain links TRBV7-2 with TRBJ1-1, with 7 nucleotides matching TRBD1. Germline assignment: CDR1 SGHTA and CDR2 FQGNSA. This CDR3 is 15 amino acids long. Trimming at V came to 1 base and at J to 2 bases, leaving 4 bases not matched to a gene. Here the CDR3 DNA reads TGTGCCAGCAGCTTAGTGGCAGGGGGAAACACTGAAGCTTTCTTT. Amino acids: CASSLVAGGNTEAFF.

J is TRBJ2-6 and V is TRBV6-2 or TRBV6-3, with TRBD1 matching over 7 bases. V shed 7 bases, J shed 0 bases, and the junction held 3 bases outside the gene matches. This CDR3 has 15 residues. Germline CDR1 and CDR2: MNHEY and SVGEGT. The CDR3 DNA reads as TGTGCCAGCACTGACAGGGTCTCTGGGGCCAACGTCCTGACTTTC. As protein: CASTDRVSGANVLTF.

The chain carries TRBV2 and TRBJ2-5; TRBD2 agrees at 9 bases. The V and J ends lost 2 bases and 13 bases, in that order; junction bases with no gene match: 11. CDR1 is SNHLY, CDR2 FYNNEI, per germline. The CDR3 has 14 residues. The CDR3 coding sequence is TGTGCCAGCAGTGAATACCGGGTAGCGGGAGCCCCGTACTTC. This sequence encodes CASSEYRVAGAPYF. Complete variable domain (other parts from reference TRBV2 and TRBJ2-5): EPEVTQTPSHQVTQMGQEVILRCVPISNHLYFYWYRQILGQKVEFLVSFYNNEISEKSEIFDDQFSVERPDGSNFTLKIRSTKLEDSAMYFCASSEYRVAGAPYFGPGTRLLVL.

This clonotype was observed a handful of times. This rearrangement joins TRBV5-1 to TRBJ2-7, with TRBD1 matching 10 bases. In germline, CDR1 is SGHRS, CDR2 YFSETQ. The J segment lost 3 bases and the V segment lost 3 bases, leaving 6 bases of the junction unmatched. The length of the CDR3 is 15 residues. The CDR3, as DNA: TGCGCCAGCAGCTCGAAAGGACAGGGGGTCTACGAGCAGTACTTC. This encodes CASSSKGQGVYEQYF.

This clonotype was seen a few times. The chain combines TRBV3-1 with TRBJ1-5; TRBD1 is a possible D gene (5 bases). Between the trimmed V and J ends, which lost 0 bases and 7 bases, there was a span of 13 bases. Per the germline V gene, CDR1 is LGHDT and CDR2 is YNNKEL (reference sequence). CDR3 length: 15 residues. The chain's CDR3 is CASSQEGTLGQPQHF. In DNA form, the CDR3 reads TGTGCCAGCAGCCAAGAGGGGACCTTGGGGCAGCCCCAGCATTTT.

In its sample, this clonotype was seen once. At one of its ends the junction is not consistent with the germline gene, which may arise from a read error. This chain links TRBV6-1 with TRBJ1-1; 8 bases align to TRBD1. The CDR3 covers 17 residues. Germline CDR1 and CDR2: MNHNS and SASEGT. The CDR3 coding sequence is TGTGCCAGCAGTGGACAGAGACAGGGGATTGCGTACACGGAAGCTTTCTTT. It is translated as CASSGQRQGIAYTEAFF.

The chain combines TRBV24-1 with TRBJ2-3; tentatively, D is TRBD2 (7 bases). Trimming took off 4 bases at V and 1 base at J, with 11 bases between the two ends. The CDR3 extends over 15 amino acids. Looked up from germline, CDR1 is KGHDR and CDR2 is SFDVKD. This chain's CDR3 is CATSDGGLGTDTQYF. CDR3 in DNA: TGTGCCACCAGTGACGGGGGGCTCGGCACAGATACGCAGTATTTT.

On this clonotype: One end of the junction fails to match germline, which may point to a read error. V usage is TRBV7-9 and J usage is TRBJ1-2, with D perhaps TRBD1 (5 bases). The CDR3 consists of 13 residues. From germline, CDR1 is SEHNR and CDR2 FQNEAQ (reference sequence). The CDR3 DNA is TGTGCCAGCAGCGTAGCCGCAGGGTCCGGCTACACCTTC. Translated, it gives CASSVAAGSGYTF.

V usage is TRBV6-6 and J usage is TRBJ2-3; 10 positions match TRBD2. CDR3 length: 16 amino acids. CDR1 and CDR2 (germline): MNHNY, SVGAGI (reference sequence). V was pared by 5 bases and J by 0 bases, with 5 bases of the junction left unmatched. Here the CDR3 DNA reads TGTGCCAGCAGTCTTAGCGGGAGGCCCAGCACAGATACGCAGTATTTT. Its protein product is CASSLSGRPSTDTQYF.

The chain links TRBV4-3 to TRBJ2-7, with D possibly TRBD1 on 6 matching bases. The germline CDR1 and CDR2 sequences are LGHNA and YSLEER. This CDR3 is built from 14 residues. Trimming took 0 bases from V and 2 from J, leaving 8 bases between them. CDR3 region: CASSQDYRAYEQYF. CDR3 DNA sequence: TGCGCCAGCAGCCAAGACTACAGGGCCTACGAGCAGTACTTC.

The chain combines TRBV12-3 or TRBV12-4 with TRBJ1-2, with D possibly TRBD1 on 5 matching bases. The CDR3 covers 14 residues. V dropped 2 bases and J dropped 4 bases, with 11 bases sitting between them. CDR3 amino acids: CASSLKGRSYGYTF. The CDR3, as DNA: TGTGCCAGCAGTTTAAAGGGGCGCAGCTATGGCTACACCTTC.

The chain links TRBV27 to TRBJ2-5, with 7 bases fitting TRBD2. The ends lost 5 bases at V and 0 bases at J; junction bases unmatched: 6. This CDR3 spans 15 amino acids. Germline CDR1 reads MNHEY; CDR2 reads SMNVEV (reference sequence). The CDR3 coding sequence is TGTGCCAGCAGTCTGGGGGGGACTTACCAAGAGACCCAGTACTTC. It yields the protein CASSLGGTYQETQYF.

The chain joins TRBV5-1 to TRBJ2-2; 9 bases agree with TRBD1. The CDR3 runs 18 residues. Germline CDR1 is SGHRS and CDR2 is YFSETQ. The ends lost 4 bases at V and 3 bases at J; junction bases unmatched: 13. The DNA for the CDR3 is TGCGCCAGCAGCCAGATACCGGGACAGGGTTGGGACACCGGGGAGCTGTTTTTT. The encoded protein is CASSQIPGQGWDTGELFF. Filled out from reference TRBV5-1 and TRBJ2-2, the complete variable domain reads KAGVTQTPRYLIKTRGQQVTLSCSPISGHRSVSWYQQTPGQGLQFLFEYFSETQRNKGNFPGRFSGRQFSNSRSEMNVSTLELGDSALYLCASSQIPGQGWDTGELFFGEGSRLTVL.

V is TRBV11-1 and J is TRBJ2-3, with a weak D call TRBD1 (5 bases). The V end was cut by 4 bases, the J end by 1 base, with 18 bases between. Germline V gene sequence: CDR1 SGHAT, CDR2 FQDESV (reference sequence). The CDR3 consists of 17 residues. DNA of the CDR3: TGTGCCAGCAGCTATCTACTCAGGACGACAGGCACAGATACGCAGTATTTT. As protein: CASSYLLRTTGTDTQYF.

The chain joins TRBV7-3 to TRBJ2-6; 10 bases agree with TRBD2. J lost 2 bases, V lost 7 bases, and 5 bases had no gene match. Per the germline V gene, CDR1 is SGHTA and CDR2 is FQGTGA. This CDR3 region has 16 residues. The CDR3 sequence: CASTSAGGTGANVLTF. CDR3 DNA sequence: TGTGCCAGCACGTCAGCGGGGGGGACTGGGGCCAACGTCCTGACTTTC. The full variable domain, with the rest looked up from reference TRBV7-3 and TRBJ2-6, is GAGVSQTPSNKVTEKGKYVELRCDPISGHTALYWYRQSLGQGPEFLIYFQGTGAADDSGLPNDRFFAVRPEGSVSTLKIQRTERGDSAVYLCASTSAGGTGANVLTFGAGSRLTVL.

The chain links TRBV20-1 to TRBJ1-6; D ambiguous. CDR1 and CDR2 from the germline V gene are DFQATT and SNEGSKA (reference sequence). This CDR3 spans 14 amino acids. With 3 bases removed from V and 0 bases from J, the gap between germline ends came to 6 bases. CDR3 amino acids: CSARVGSYNSPLHF. Written as DNA, the CDR3 is TGCAGTGCTAGGGTGGGCTCCTATAATTCACCCCTCCACTTT.

The chain recombines TRBV29-1 with TRBJ2-5, with 7 bases that match TRBD1. Germline CDR1 SQVTM, CDR2 ANQGSEA. There are 10 residues in the CDR3. J was trimmed by 7 bases and V by 5 bases; bases with no gene match: 1. The chain's CDR3 is CSVPGGTQYF. In DNA, the CDR3 is TGCAGCGTTCCAGGGGGGACCCAGTACTTC.

V is TRBV5-1 and J is TRBJ2-3, with no clear D. Germline CDR1 and CDR2: SGHRS and YFSETQ. This CDR3 has 14 residues. Trimming took off 3 bases at V and 1 base at J, with 9 bases between the two ends. The CDR3 here is CASSSTPRTDTQYF. The CDR3 nucleotides are TGCGCCAGCAGCTCCACCCCGCGCACAGATACGCAGTATTTT.

In its sample, this clonotype was seen many times. This may be a read error: a much more frequent sequence differs by one nucleotide. The chain links TRBV25-1 to TRBJ1-6, with 7 positions matching TRBD1. The CDR3 length is 14 residues. Germline V gene lookup returns CDR1 MGHDK and CDR2 SYGVNS. Unmatched junction bases numbered 9, after V lost 6 bases and J lost 10 bases. The CDR3 nucleotides are TGTGCCAGCAGGGCGACAGGGATCGACTCACCCCTCCACTTT. Protein sequence: CASRATGIDSPLHF. The whole variable domain, remainder taken from reference TRBV25-1 and TRBJ1-6, is EADIYQTPRYLVIGTGKKITLECSQTMGHDKMYWYQQDPGMELHLIHYSYGVNSTEKGDLSSESTVSRIRTEHFPLTLESARPSHTSQYLCASRATGIDSPLHFGNGTRLTVT.

As regards this clonotype: The junction departs from the called germline gene at one end, perhaps through a read error. This sequence joins TRBV20-1 and TRBJ2-3, with 7 bases lining up with TRBD2. The CDR3 length is 15 residues. CDR1 and CDR2 (germline): DFQATT, SNEGSKA (reference sequence). The CDR3 spells CNAGSREKGTDTQYF. The CDR3 coding sequence is TGCAATGCTGGATCGCGGGAGAAGGGCACAGATACGCAGTATTTT.

This chain joins TRBV6-2 or TRBV6-3 and TRBJ2-1; 7 positions agree with TRBD2. This CDR3 region has 12 residues. Germline CDR1 MNHEY, CDR2 SVGEGT. J lost 14 bases, V lost 7 bases, and 11 bases had no gene match. This chain's CDR3 is CASKSSGDMKFF. In DNA form, the CDR3 reads TGTGCCAGCAAGTCGAGCGGGGATATGAAGTTCTTC.

The chain uses TRBV27 and TRBJ2-6; the match to TRBD1 covers 7 bases. The CDR3 is 18 residues long. CDR1 and CDR2 (germline): MNHEY, SMNVEV (reference sequence). Losses at the gene ends were 2 bases for V and 0 bases for J; bases not matched to a gene: 7. The CDR3 DNA reads as TGTGCCAGCAGTTTAGCCTTAACAGGGGACTCTGGGGCCAACGTCCTGACTTTC. Its translation is CASSLALTGDSGANVLTF.

The chain couples TRBV10-3 to TRBJ2-5; 14 bases fit TRBD2. This CDR3 region has 17 residues. V lost 7 bases to trimming and J lost 2 bases; unmatched junction nucleotides: 9. Germline V lookup: CDR1 ENHRY, CDR2 SYGVKD. This chain's CDR3 is CAIKSGLAGEGQETQYF. Written as DNA, the CDR3 is TGTGCCATCAAATCGGGACTAGCGGGAGAGGGTCAAGAGACCCAGTACTTC.

V gene TRBV7-9 combines with J gene TRBJ2-5, with D possibly TRBD1 on 6 matching bases. Per germline, CDR1 SEHNR and CDR2 FQNEAQ (reference sequence). This CDR3 contains 14 residues. V was cut by 5 bases and J by 4 bases, with 14 bases left in between. CDR3 in DNA: TGTGCCAGCAGCGCACCACAGGGAATAGAGACCCAGTACTTC. Translation: CASSAPQGIETQYF.